This record concerns one T cell receptor beta chain sequence. Its antigen remains unidentified. This sample stems from a study of cytomegalovirus exposure and HLA in healthy donors. Whole-study findings and limits: Among the sequence variants, a highly shared cluster was likely an artifact of sequencing.

Primers included in the PCR were 60 Vbeta and 13 Jbeta primers. Only in-frame clones appear in the TCRdb table, and some are missing; sequencing was by immunoSEQ multiplex PCR. The repertoire holds 200,000 or so clones, with roughly 87% as singletons. The CDR3 runs to 14 residues. The V gene end was trimmed by 4 bases and the J gene end by 1 base; junction bases not matched to a gene: 3. Germline V lookup: CDR1 SGDLS, CDR2 YYNGEE. The J gene is TRBJ2-5, the V gene TRBV9; 8 bases align to TRBD2. The specimen sequenced was PBMCs. The sequence derives from a girl under three years old in good health and CMV-seronegative. CDR3 DNA sequence: TGTGCCAGCAGCCCCGGGAGGGCCCAAGAGACCCAGTACTTC. This sequence encodes CASSPGRAQETQYF.